What follows describes a single T cell receptor (beta chain). What it binds is not known. In the same sample, other DNA sequences code for this CDR3. Clones were read by immunoSEQ multiplex PCR, and TCRdb kept only the in-frame ones, dropping some. This sample has about a million clones, with roughly 80% found just once. The data stem from a study of shared clonotypes between healthy human individuals. Broader study findings: Some clonotypes were shared by all four sorted-subset donors, while others were not shared. The non-shared ones had lower generation probabilities than the shared ones. With a handful of donors compared, 4% to 5% of naive CD4 clonotypes were shared. Generally, naive subsets (rather than memory subsets) showed larger estimated richness.

Unmatched junction bases numbered 2, after V lost 1 base and J lost 4 bases. The CDR3 runs 14 residues. Looked up from germline, CDR1 is LGHNA and CDR2 is YNFKEQ. This clonotype was sampled from a man between 18 and 35 years old in good health. Some clones in this sample may be carry-over from other donors' samples. V gene TRBV4-2 combines with J gene TRBJ2-5; 8 bases are a match to TRBD1. Sequences were obtained from memory CD4+ T cells from PBMCs. This sample's subset: CD45RA-negative fraction. The DNA for the CDR3 is TGTGCCAGCAGCCAAGGACAGGGGAGAGAGACCCAGTACTTC. Its translation: CASSQGQGRETQYF.